Each of the 29 T cell receptor beta chains below was sequenced from the same sample in a study of breast tumors, draining lymph nodes, adjacent tissues. TCRdb redid the calling of the multiplex PCR reads with MiXCR, one entry per CDR3 protein. This sample carries around 130,000 distinct CDR3 sequences, around 20% of them seen once, and the ten largest clones take 2% to 2.5%. Breast cancer patients provided tissue from their axillary draining lymph nodes. Sequenced: axillary lymph node tissue. The source is a female donor with breast cancer. Some clones in this sample may be carry-over from other donors' samples.

This chain joins TRBV5-6 and TRBJ2-5, with 8 bases fitting TRBD2. This CDR3 is built from 15 residues. V gave up 3 bases and J gave up 4 bases; unmatched junction bases: 8. Germline lookup yields CDR1 SGHDT and CDR2 YYEEEE. The CDR3 spells CASSSGGGGGETQYF. As DNA, the CDR3 is TGTGCCAGCAGCTCCGGGGGGGGAGGGGGAGAGACCCAGTACTTC.

The rearrangement joins TRBV5-5 to TRBJ2-7, with D perhaps matching TRBD2 (6 bases). In germline, CDR1 is SGHKS, CDR2 YYEKEE (reference sequence). This CDR3 is 15 amino acids long. V dropped 0 bases and J dropped 9 bases, with 19 bases sitting between them. CDR3 DNA: TGTGCCAGCAGCTTGGATGGCGGGACCGGGTGCGGGCAGTACTTC. It is translated as CASSLDGGTGCGQYF.

The V gene is TRBV5-8, the J gene TRBJ2-3, with 8 bases fitting TRBD2. V dropped 3 bases and J dropped 2; count of bases not matched to a gene: 11. The CDR3 has 17 residues. Germline CDR1 reads SGHTS; CDR2 reads YDEGEE. CDR3 bases: TGTGCCAGCAGCTCCCCCAAAATAGCGGGGCCCACAGATACGCAGTATTTT. Translating it yields CASSSPKIAGPTDTQYF.

This clonotype was recorded many times. The chain uses TRBV4-1 and TRBJ2-7, with TRBD1 as a possible D gene (5 bases). From germline, CDR1 is MGHRA and CDR2 YSYEKL. V lost 4 bases to trimming and J lost 3 bases, with 13 bases between them. The CDR3 is made up of 14 amino acids. The CDR3 DNA follows: TGCGCCAGCAGCCGCACCCTAGACAGCTACGAGCAGTACTTC. Translated: CASSRTLDSYEQYF.

This clonotype occurred a few times. The V gene is TRBV11-2, the J gene TRBJ2-2; 7 bases are shared with TRBD2. Trimming took 2 bases from V and 1 from J; bases not matched to a gene: 4. This CDR3 region has 16 residues. The germline gives CDR1 SGHAT, CDR2 FQNNGV. CDR3 nucleotides: TGTGCCAGCAGCTTACGGGGCGGGAGGAACACCGGGGAGCTGTTTTTT. Its protein is CASSLRGGRNTGELFF.

This clonotype came up many times. The V gene is TRBV11-2, the J gene TRBJ2-1, with D perhaps matching TRBD2 (6 bases). Germline lookup yields CDR1 SGHAT and CDR2 FQNNGV. With 8 bases removed from V and 5 bases from J, the gap between germline ends came to 16 bases. The CDR3 sequence is 14 residues long. The CDR3 sequence: CASLIRRENNEQFF. The DNA for the CDR3 is TGTGCCAGCCTAATTAGGCGGGAAAACAATGAGCAGTTCTTC.

This clonotype was seen ten or more times. V and J are TRBV20-1 and TRBJ2-7, with D maybe TRBD2 (5 bases). The CDR3 spans 14 residues. Germline CDR1 and CDR2: DFQATT and SNEGSKA (reference sequence). Trimming removed 5 bases at V and 2 bases at J, with 16 bases between. CDR3 nucleotide sequence: TGCAGTGCTGAGAGGGAATTGATAGCCTACGAGCAGTACTTC. Translation gives CSAERELIAYEQYF.

This clonotype was detected many times. The chain uses TRBV20-1 and TRBJ2-7, with D tentatively TRBD2 (6 bases). Germline values: CDR1 DFQATT, CDR2 SNEGSKA (reference sequence). This CDR3 contains 14 residues. V was pared by 3 bases and J by 2 bases, with 14 bases between. In DNA, the CDR3 is TGCAGTGCTAGTCAGGGTGCGGGGACCTACGAGCAGTACTTC. Its protein product is CSASQGAGTYEQYF.

As to this clonotype: Possible read error: a much larger clone is one base away. The CDR3 carries no conserved terminal phenylalanine or tryptophan, so it likely arises from a read error. The chain recombines TRBV3-1 with TRBJ2-6; TRBD1 aligns across 12 bases. CDR1 and CDR2 (germline): LGHDT, YNNKEL (reference sequence). The CDR3 loop spans 18 amino acids. The V gene end was trimmed by 5 bases and the J gene end by 0 bases; junction bases not matched to a gene: 5. For the CDR3, the DNA is TGTGCCAGCAGCTTCCGGGACAGGGGGCCCTCTGGGGCCAACGTCCTGACTTCC. The encoded protein is CASSFRDRGPSGANVLTS.

A note on this clonotype: A read error is possible here, since a much larger clone lies one base away. The CDR3 DNA reads TGTGCCAGCAGTGTAGAGCCGGGACAAGACACCGGGGAGCTGTTTTTT. Encoded protein: CASSVEPGQDTGELFF. The V and J genes are TRBV6-1 and TRBJ2-2; possible D gene TRBD1, 6 bases. This CDR3 contains 16 residues. V was cut by 4 bases and J by 3 bases, with 15 bases left in between. From germline, CDR1 is MNHNS and CDR2 SASEGT.

This clonotype was counted many times. V usage is TRBV2 and J usage is TRBJ2-5; TRBD1 is a possible D gene (6 bases). Germline V lookup: CDR1 SNHLY, CDR2 FYNNEI. CDR3 length: 14 residues. Trimming left V 8 bases short and J 2 bases short, with 15 bases between. CDR3 in amino acids: CASGPVQGQETQYF. The CDR3 coding sequence is TGTGCCAGCGGACCCGTGCAGGGGCAAGAGACCCAGTACTTC.

This clonotype was detected many times. The chain links TRBV18 to TRBJ2-7; D might be TRBD1 (5 bases). Between the trimmed V and J ends, which lost 0 bases and 0 bases, there was a span of 12 bases. CDR1 is KGHSH and CDR2 is LQKENI in the germline V gene. The CDR3 extends over 16 amino acids. CDR3: CASSPPGPLHSYEQYF. In DNA, the CDR3 is TGTGCCAGCTCACCACCGGGGCCTCTTCACTCCTACGAGCAGTACTTC.

In its sample, this clonotype was seen many times. The chain recombines TRBV7-9 with TRBJ2-7; D is uncertain. Looked up from germline, CDR1 is SEHNR and CDR2 is FQNEAQ (reference sequence). Trimming removed 5 bases at V and 2 bases at J, with 16 bases between. CDR3 length: 15 amino acids. The CDR3 region has the DNA TGTGCCAGCAGCCCATCCTCGGACGGTACCTACGAGCAGTACTTC. It specifies CASSPSSDGTYEQYF.

This clonotype was seen at least ten times. The rearrangement links TRBV6-4 to TRBJ2-1, with 9 bases matching TRBD2. The CDR3 contains 17 residues. With 2 bases clipped from V and 6 bases from J, the junction kept 11 bases outside the gene matches. Germline V lookup: CDR1 MRHNA, CDR2 SNTAGT. The CDR3 nucleotides are TGTGCCAGCAGTGACACCCATTCTGGCGGGAGGGGCAATGAGCAGTTCTTC. Its translation is CASSDTHSGGRGNEQFF.

This clonotype was counted at least ten times. The rearrangement uses TRBV18 and TRBJ1-2; 10 bases fit TRBD1. V dropped 5 bases and J dropped 8; count of bases not matched to a gene: 11. The CDR3 has 15 residues. Per the germline V gene, CDR1 is KGHSH and CDR2 is LQKENI. The CDR3 nucleotides read TGTGCCAGCTCAGTCGACTCGACAGGGGGCAGCGGCTACACCTTC. As protein: CASSVDSTGGSGYTF. Drawing the rest from reference TRBV18 and TRBJ1-2, the complete variable domain is NAGVMQNPRHLVRRRGQEARLRCSPMKGHSHVYWYRQLPEEGLKFMVYLQKENIIDESGMPKERFSAEFPKEGPSILRIQQVVRGDSAAYFCASSVDSTGGSGYTFGSGTRLTVV.

This clonotype was observed many times. The chain carries TRBV11-3 and TRBJ2-7; D unclear. This CDR3 spans 14 amino acids. In germline, CDR1 is SGHNT, CDR2 YENEEA. Trimming stripped 5 bases from V and 0 bases from J, with 11 bases between. Here the CDR3 reads CASSPAPSSYEQYF. CDR3 nucleotides: TGTGCCAGCAGCCCAGCCCCTAGCTCCTACGAGCAGTACTTC.

This clonotype was counted ten times or more. This chain connects TRBV5-4 to TRBJ2-7, with D perhaps TRBD1 (6 bases). The CDR3 has 16 amino acids. The V and J ends lost 4 bases and 0 bases respectively, with 17 bases between them. Germline-derived CDR1 and CDR2 are SGHNT and YYREEE (reference sequence). CDR3 region: CASSPGGRQASYEQYF. The CDR3 DNA reads TGTGCCAGCAGCCCTGGTGGGCGACAGGCCTCCTACGAGCAGTACTTC.

V and J are TRBV6-2 or TRBV6-3 and TRBJ2-3, with TRBD2 identical over 8 bases. Germline V CDR1 and CDR2: MNHEY, SVGEGT. Unmatched junction bases numbered 5, after V lost 0 bases and J lost 6 bases. CDR3 length: 15 amino acids. The CDR3 reads CASSYSAGGWDTQYF. The DNA for the CDR3 is TGTGCCAGCAGTTACTCGGCGGGAGGATGGGATACGCAGTATTTT.

This clonotype was counted a few times. The chain uses TRBV28 and TRBJ2-3, with 10 bases identical to TRBD2. Per germline, CDR1 MDHEN and CDR2 SYDVKM. The CDR3 has 16 amino acids. Trimming took 2 bases from V and 2 from J; bases not matched to a gene: 4. CDR3 sequence reads: CASSLKAGGFTDTQYF. In nucleotides, the CDR3 is TGTGCCAGCAGTTTAAAAGCGGGGGGGTTCACAGATACGCAGTATTTT.

This clonotype has a count of ten or more. A read error may produce the germline difference seen at one junction end. J is TRBJ2-2 and V is TRBV7-9, with 14 bases aligning to TRBD2. There are 18 residues in the CDR3. Germline CDR1 SEHNR, CDR2 FQNEAQ (reference sequence). The CDR3 sequence: CASSLAGLAGADTGKLFF. The CDR3 DNA is TGTGCCAGCAGCTTAGCGGGACTAGCGGGAGCAGACACCGGGAAGCTGTTTTTT.

The chain uses TRBV28 and TRBJ2-1; TRBD2 aligns across 7 bases. The CDR3 sequence is 12 residues long. The V segment lost 6 bases and the J segment 7 bases; nucleotides outside the gene matches: 3. CDR1 is MDHEN, CDR2 SYDVKM, per germline. CDR3 amino acids: CASSGRQNEQFF. The CDR3 DNA reads TGTGCCAGCAGCGGGAGGCAGAATGAGCAGTTCTTC.

There are many counts of this clonotype. The chain joins TRBV24-1 to TRBJ2-2; a possible D gene is TRBD1 (6 bases). Germline V gene lookup returns CDR1 KGHDR and CDR2 SFDVKD. Trimming left V 4 bases short and J 5 bases short, with 10 bases between. The CDR3 covers 14 residues. CDR3 sequence: CATSDSDRTGELFF. In DNA, the CDR3 is TGTGCCACCAGTGACTCAGACAGGACCGGGGAGCTGTTTTTT.

This clonotype has at least ten counts. The chain has TRBV7-2 and TRBJ2-7; TRBD2 matches 10 bases. Germline V gene data show CDR1 as SGHTA and CDR2 as FQGNSA. CDR3 size: 16 residues. Trimming cost V 3 bases and J 2 bases; bases outside gene matches: 7. CDR3 in DNA: TGTGCCAGCAGCTTCCTCGGGACTAGCGAGGCCTACGAGCAGTACTTC. The encoded protein is CASSFLGTSEAYEQYF.

Concerning this clonotype itself: Possible read error: a much larger clone is one base away. CDR3 region: CASSLRLTGEETQYF. For the CDR3, the DNA is TGTGCCAGCTCACTTAGACTAACCGGTGAAGAGACCCAGTACTTC. This chain joins TRBV18 and TRBJ2-5, with D tentatively TRBD2 (5 bases). Trimming cost V 4 bases and J 3 bases, with 15 bases left between them. Germline assignment: CDR1 KGHSH and CDR2 LQKENI. The CDR3 totals 15 residues.

There are many counts of this clonotype. The genes are TRBV3-1 and TRBJ1-4, with D possibly being TRBD1 (5 bases). This CDR3 comprises 17 residues. Germline V gene sequence: CDR1 LGHDT, CDR2 YNNKEL (reference sequence). V was pared by 2 bases and J by 0 bases, with 13 bases between. The CDR3 DNA reads TGTGCCAGCAGCCAATCGGGTTGGGGGGCAACTAATGAAAAACTGTTTTTT. It is translated as CASSQSGWGATNEKLFF.

Concerning this clonotype: A much larger clonotype is one base distant, so this may be a read error. This CDR3 is CARSLKPDYRNEQFF. CDR3 sequence (DNA): TGCGCCAGAAGCCTCAAACCGGACTACCGGAATGAGCAGTTCTTC. The gene calls are TRBV5-1 and TRBJ2-1; D possibly corresponds to TRBD2 (6 bases). V was shortened by 8 bases and J by 7 bases, with 22 bases between the two germline ends. Germline lookup yields CDR1 SGHRS and CDR2 YFSETQ. The CDR3 runs to 15 residues. The full variable domain, its missing parts supplied by reference TRBV5-1 and TRBJ2-1, is KAGVTQTPRYLIKTRGQQVTLSCSPISGHRSVSWYQQTPGQGLQFLFEYFSETQRNKGNFPGRFSGRQFSNSRSEMNVSTLELGDSALYLCARSLKPDYRNEQFFGPGTRLTVL.

At least ten counts were recorded for this clonotype. The V and J genes are TRBV11-2 and TRBJ1-2; 7 bases line up with TRBD1. CDR3 length: 16 amino acids. V trimming: 4 bases; J trimming: 5 bases; junction bases outside the gene matches: 13. Per the germline V gene, CDR1 is SGHAT and CDR2 is FQNNGV. In DNA, the CDR3 is TGTGCCAGCAGCTCACTTAAGACAGGGAAGCTGTATGGCTACACCTTC. This codes for CASSSLKTGKLYGYTF.

This clonotype has ten or more counts. The rearrangement uses TRBV5-1 and TRBJ2-1; no clear D. The CDR3 spans 13 residues. Germline V CDR1 and CDR2: SGHRS, YFSETQ. The V and J ends lost 0 bases and 5 bases respectively, with 6 bases between them. CDR3 nucleotide sequence: TGCGCCAGCAGCTTGGTGTCTCACAATGAGCAGTTCTTC. Protein: CASSLVSHNEQFF.

This clonotype has ten or more counts. This chain links TRBV5-5 with TRBJ2-7; the D gene could be TRBD1 or TRBD2 (6 bases each). The CDR3 extends over 15 amino acids. Germline V lookup: CDR1 SGHKS, CDR2 YYEKEE (reference sequence). V dropped 5 bases and J dropped 2 bases, with 17 bases sitting between them. CDR3: CASSLAAGVAYEQYF. CDR3 nucleotides: TGTGCCAGCAGTTTAGCGGCAGGGGTCGCCTACGAGCAGTACTTC.